This TCR beta chain comes out of a study of T-cell memory formation after mild COVID-19. Study context: TCR clustering was largely donor specific.

General study findings and limits: Shrinking CD4+ clones resided mostly in CM and EM, and CD8+ ones in EMRA. A balance of CD4 and CD8 characterized clones contracting day 15 to 85, whereas later expanders leaned CD4+. Pre-infection memory held some responding clones, suggesting pre-existing cross-reactive T cells responded.

Germline V gene lookup returns CDR1 MGHRA and CDR2 YSYEKL. V was trimmed by 3 bases and J by 1 base, leaving 3 bases between them. The CDR3 is 12 residues long. This clonotype was counted between two and nine times. Its antigen is not known. TCRdb used MiXCR to reprocess the 5' RACE reads, holding one entry per CDR3 protein. The sample carries 530,000 or so distinct CDR3 sequences, about 18% recorded once. This sequence was found in an adult woman who had mild COVID-19 (a few samples of this study predate the infection). Cell type and time point are not known. V and J are TRBV4-1 and TRBJ1-1, with unresolved D. Sample: PBMCs or a T cell subset sorted from them (not recorded which). The DNA of the CDR3 is TGCGCCAGCAGCCAGGAGAACACTGAAGCTTTCTTT. It codes for CASSQENTEAFF.